This T cell receptor (beta chain) was sequenced for a study of cytomegalovirus exposure and HLA in healthy donors. Study-wide context: Early released data comprised some 85 million unique TCRs from HLA-typed donors.

PCR employed 60 Vbeta and 13 Jbeta primers. Assay used: immunoSEQ multiplex PCR; TCRdb lists only in-frame clones, some missing. This table has 200,000 to 250,000 clones, 70% appearing once. This clone occurred a few times. CDR1 is SGHDT and CDR2 is YYEEEE in the germline V gene. This CDR3 has 15 amino acids. Trimming pared 0 bases from V and 2 bases from J, leaving 9 bases between. The chain recombines TRBV5-6 with TRBJ1-3; D might be TRBD1 (5 bases). The sequence derives from a man aged 40-55 years in good health and CMV-seropositive. The sequenced material came from PBMCs. CDR3 region: CASSLGQGTGNTIYF. The CDR3 DNA is TGTGCCAGCAGCTTGGGGCAGGGAACTGGAAACACCATATATTTT.